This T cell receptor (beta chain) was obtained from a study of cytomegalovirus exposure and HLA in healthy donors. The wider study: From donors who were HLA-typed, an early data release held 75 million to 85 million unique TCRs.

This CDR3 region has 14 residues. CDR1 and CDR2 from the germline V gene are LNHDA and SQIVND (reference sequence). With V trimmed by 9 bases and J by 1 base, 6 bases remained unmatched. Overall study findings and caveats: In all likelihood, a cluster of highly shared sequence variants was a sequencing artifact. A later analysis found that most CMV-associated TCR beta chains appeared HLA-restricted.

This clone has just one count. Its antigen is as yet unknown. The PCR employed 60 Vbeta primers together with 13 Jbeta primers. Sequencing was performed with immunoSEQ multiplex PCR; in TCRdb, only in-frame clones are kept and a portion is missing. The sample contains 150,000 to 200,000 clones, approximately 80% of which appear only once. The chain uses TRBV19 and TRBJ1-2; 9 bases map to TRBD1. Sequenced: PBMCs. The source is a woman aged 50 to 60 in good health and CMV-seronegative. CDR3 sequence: CASLRTGVNYGYTF. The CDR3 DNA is TGTGCCAGCCTAAGGACAGGGGTTAACTATGGCTACACCTTC. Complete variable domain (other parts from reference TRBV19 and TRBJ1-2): DGGITQSPKYLFRKEGQNVTLSCEQNLNHDAMYWYRQDPGQGLRLIYYSQIVNDFQKGDIAEGYSVSREKKESFPLTVTSAQKNPTAFYLCASLRTGVNYGYTFGSGTRLTVV.